This T cell receptor (beta chain) was observed in a study of blood T cells in healthy people across ages. Study conclusions and caveats: No one knew whether donors had CMV, which possibly confounded expanded clonotype changes.

Next came a second PCR, run for 7 to 11 cycles, which used a sample-barcoded 5' primer along with a J-beta primer mix. Using its own MiXCR run on the 5' RACE reads, TCRdb lists one record per CDR3 protein. The sample has roughly 1,500,000 distinct CDR3 sequences, almost 35% seen once. A minimum of 7 million PBMCs was isolated per sample. This clonotype appeared a few times. The antigen remains undetermined. Trimming removed 3 bases from V and 8 bases from J, with 10 bases in between. CDR3 size: 12 residues. The germline gives CDR1 MGHDK, CDR2 SYGVNS. The origin of this receptor is a woman aged 25 to 39 in good health. The J gene is TRBJ1-2, the V gene TRBV25-1; perhaps TRBD1 as D (5 bases). The sample taken for sequencing was blood. In nucleotides, the CDR3 is TGTGCCAGCAGTGAGGGACCCCTGGGCTACACCTTC. Residues: CASSEGPLGYTF.